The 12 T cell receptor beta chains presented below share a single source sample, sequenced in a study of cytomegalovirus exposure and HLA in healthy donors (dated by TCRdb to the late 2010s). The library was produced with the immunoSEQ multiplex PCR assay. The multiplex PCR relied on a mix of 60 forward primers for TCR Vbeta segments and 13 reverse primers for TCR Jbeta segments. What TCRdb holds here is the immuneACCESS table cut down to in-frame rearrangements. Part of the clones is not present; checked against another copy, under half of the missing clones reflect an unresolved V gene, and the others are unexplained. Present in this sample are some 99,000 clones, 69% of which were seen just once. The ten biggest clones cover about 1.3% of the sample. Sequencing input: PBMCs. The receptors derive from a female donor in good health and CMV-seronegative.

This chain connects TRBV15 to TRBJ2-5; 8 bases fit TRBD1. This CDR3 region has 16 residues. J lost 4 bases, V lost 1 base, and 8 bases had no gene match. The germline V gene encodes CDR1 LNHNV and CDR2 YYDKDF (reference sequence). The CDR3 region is CATSRVPGGSGETQYF. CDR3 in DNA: TGTGCCACCAGCAGAGTCCCAGGGGGCTCTGGAGAGACCCAGTACTTC.

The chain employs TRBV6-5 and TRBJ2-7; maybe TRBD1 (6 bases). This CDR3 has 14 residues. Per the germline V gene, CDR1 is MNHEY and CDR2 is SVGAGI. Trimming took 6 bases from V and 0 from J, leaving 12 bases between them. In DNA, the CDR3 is TGTGCCAGCAGCCGCGGACAGCTCTCCTACGAGCAGTACTTC. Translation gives CASSRGQLSYEQYF.

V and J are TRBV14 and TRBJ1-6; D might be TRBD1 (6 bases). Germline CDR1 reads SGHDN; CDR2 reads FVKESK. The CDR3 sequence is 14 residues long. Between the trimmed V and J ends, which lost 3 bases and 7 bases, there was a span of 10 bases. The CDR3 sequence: CASSHKQGNSPLHF. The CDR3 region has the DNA TGTGCCAGCAGCCACAAGCAGGGGAATTCACCCCTCCACTTT.

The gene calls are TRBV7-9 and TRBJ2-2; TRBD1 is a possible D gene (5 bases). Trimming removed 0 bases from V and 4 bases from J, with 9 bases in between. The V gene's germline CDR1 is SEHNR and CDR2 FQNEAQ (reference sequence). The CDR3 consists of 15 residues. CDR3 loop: CASSLAGAFTGELFF. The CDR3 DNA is TGTGCCAGCAGCTTAGCTGGGGCTTTCACCGGGGAGCTGTTTTTT. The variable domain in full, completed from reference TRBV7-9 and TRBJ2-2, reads DTGVSQNPRHKITKRGQNVTFRCDPISEHNRLYWYRQTLGQGPEFLTYFQNEAQLEKSRLLSDRFSAERPKGSFSTLEIQRTEQGDSAMYLCASSLAGAFTGELFFGEGSRLTVL.

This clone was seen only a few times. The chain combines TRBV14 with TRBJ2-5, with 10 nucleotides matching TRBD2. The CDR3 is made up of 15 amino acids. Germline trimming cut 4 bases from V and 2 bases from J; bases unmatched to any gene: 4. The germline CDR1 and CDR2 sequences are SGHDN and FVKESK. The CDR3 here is CASSRTSGNQETQYF. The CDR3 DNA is TGTGCCAGCAGCCGGACTAGCGGAAATCAAGAGACCCAGTACTTC.

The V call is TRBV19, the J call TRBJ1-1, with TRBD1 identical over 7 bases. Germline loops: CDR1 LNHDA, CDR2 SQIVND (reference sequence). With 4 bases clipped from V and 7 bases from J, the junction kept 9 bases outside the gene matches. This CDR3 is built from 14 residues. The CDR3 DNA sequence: TGTGCCAGTAGTACCCGGGACAGCCGATTTGAAGCTTTCTTT. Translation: CASSTRDSRFEAFF. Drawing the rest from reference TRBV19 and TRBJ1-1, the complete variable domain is DGGITQSPKYLFRKEGQNVTLSCEQNLNHDAMYWYRQDPGQGLRLIYYSQIVNDFQKGDIAEGYSVSREKKESFPLTVTSAQKNPTAFYLCASSTRDSRFEAFFGQGTRLTVV.

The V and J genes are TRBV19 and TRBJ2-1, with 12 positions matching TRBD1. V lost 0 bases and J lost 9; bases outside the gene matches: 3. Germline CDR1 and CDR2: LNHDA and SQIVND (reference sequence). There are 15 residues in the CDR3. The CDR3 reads CASSIEGQGAREQFF. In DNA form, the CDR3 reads TGTGCCAGTAGTATAGAGGGACAGGGGGCGCGTGAGCAGTTCTTC.

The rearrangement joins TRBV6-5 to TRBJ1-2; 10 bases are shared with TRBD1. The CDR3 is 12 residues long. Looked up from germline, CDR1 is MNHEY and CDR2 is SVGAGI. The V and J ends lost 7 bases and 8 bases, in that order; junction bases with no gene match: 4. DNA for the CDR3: TGTGCCAGCAACCCGACAGGGGGCGGCTACACCTTC. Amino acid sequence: CASNPTGGGYTF.

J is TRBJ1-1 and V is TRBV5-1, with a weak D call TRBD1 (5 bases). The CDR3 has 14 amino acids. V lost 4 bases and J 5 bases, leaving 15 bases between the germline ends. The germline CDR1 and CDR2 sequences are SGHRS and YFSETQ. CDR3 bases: TGCGCCAGCAGCCTGGATAGGGGTATAACTGAAGCTTTCTTT. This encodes CASSLDRGITEAFF.

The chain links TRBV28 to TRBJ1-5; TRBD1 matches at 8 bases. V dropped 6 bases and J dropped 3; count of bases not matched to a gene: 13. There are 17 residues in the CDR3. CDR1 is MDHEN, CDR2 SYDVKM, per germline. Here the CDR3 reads CASRSTGGILSNQPQHF. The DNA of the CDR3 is TGTGCCAGCAGATCCACAGGGGGGATCCTATCCAATCAGCCCCAGCATTTT.

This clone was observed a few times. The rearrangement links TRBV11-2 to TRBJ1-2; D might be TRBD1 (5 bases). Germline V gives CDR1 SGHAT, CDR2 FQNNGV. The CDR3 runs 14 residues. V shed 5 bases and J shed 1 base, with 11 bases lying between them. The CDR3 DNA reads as TGTGCCAGCAGCCAGGGATGGAGTAACTATGGCTACACCTTC. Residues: CASSQGWSNYGYTF.

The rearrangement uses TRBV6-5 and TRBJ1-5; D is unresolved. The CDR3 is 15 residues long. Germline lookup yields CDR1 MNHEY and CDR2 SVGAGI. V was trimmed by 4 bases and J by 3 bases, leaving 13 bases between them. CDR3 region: CASSSHGGNNQPQHF. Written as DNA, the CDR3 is TGTGCCAGCAGTTCCCACGGAGGAAACAATCAGCCCCAGCATTTT.